Listed here are 2 T cell receptor beta chains from one sample, sequenced in a study of T cell responses to AZD1222 COVID-19 vaccine (dated by TCRdb to 2020 to 2023). Explained via the paper, the time point label denotes: baseline before first vaccination. Libraries were prepared through the immunoSEQ multiplex PCR assay. TCRdb holds this immuneACCESS table with in-frame rearrangements only. Some clones are missing; in checked studies, unresolved V genes explain under half, and the rest has no known cause. This sample comprises about 140,000 clones, around 90% of them detected only once. 1.9% of the sample lies in the top ten. This specimen was peripheral blood, taken on day 0 of AZD1222 vaccination. These receptors were taken from an adult in good health.

V and J are TRBV6-5 and TRBJ2-2; 8 nucleotides agree with TRBD1. The CDR3 sequence is 16 residues long. The germline CDR1 and CDR2 sequences are MNHEY and SVGAGI. With 4 bases clipped from V and 1 base from J, the junction kept 5 bases outside the gene matches. This CDR3 is CASSFAQGVNTGELFF. Written as DNA, the CDR3 is TGTGCCAGCAGTTTTGCACAGGGGGTGAACACCGGGGAGCTGTTTTTT.

The count of this clone is one. J is TRBJ1-2 and V is TRBV2, with D unclear. Germline V gene sequence: CDR1 SNHLY, CDR2 FYNNEI. This CDR3 contains 11 residues. The V end was cut by 3 bases, the J end by 8 bases, with 7 bases between. CDR3 nucleotides: TGTGCCAGCAGTGATATATTCGGCTACACCTTC. Residues: CASSDIFGYTF. Filled out from reference TRBV2 and TRBJ1-2, the complete variable domain reads EPEVTQTPSHQVTQMGQEVILRCVPISNHLYFYWYRQILGQKVEFLVSFYNNEISEKSEIFDDQFSVERPDGSNFTLKIRSTKLEDSAMYFCASSDIFGYTFGSGTRLTVV.